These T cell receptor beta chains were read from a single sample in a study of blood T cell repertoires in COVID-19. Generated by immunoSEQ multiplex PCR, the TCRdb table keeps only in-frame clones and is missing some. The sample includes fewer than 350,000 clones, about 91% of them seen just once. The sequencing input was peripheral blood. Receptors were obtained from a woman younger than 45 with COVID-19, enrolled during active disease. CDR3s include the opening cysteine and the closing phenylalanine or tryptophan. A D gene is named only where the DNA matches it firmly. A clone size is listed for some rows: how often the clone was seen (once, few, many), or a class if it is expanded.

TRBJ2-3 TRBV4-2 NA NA CASSRNRGADTQYF TGTGCCAGCAGCCGTAATAGGGGTGCGGATACGCAGTATTTT
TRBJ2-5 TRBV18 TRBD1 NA CASSFGQGGEETQYF TGTGCCAGCTCATTCGGACAGGGTGGCGAAGAGACCCAGTACTTC
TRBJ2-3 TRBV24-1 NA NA CATSDEPTDTQYF TGTGCCACCAGTGACGAGCCCACAGATACGCAGTATTTT
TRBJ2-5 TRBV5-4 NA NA CASSPSGQGWPELATQYF TGTGCCAGCAGCCCTTCCGGGCAGGGATGGCCGGAATTGGCGACCCAGTACTTC
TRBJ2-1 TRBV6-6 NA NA CASSPPRLSSYNEQFF TGTGCCAGCAGTCCCCCCAGGTTGAGCTCCTACAATGAGCAGTTCTTC
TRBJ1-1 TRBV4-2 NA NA CARPGLLPNTEAFF TGTGCCAGGCCGGGACTCTTGCCGAACACTGAAGCTTTCTTT
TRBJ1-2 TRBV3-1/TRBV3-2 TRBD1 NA CASSQGQGAVGYTF TGTGCCAGCAGCCAGGGACAGGGGGCGGTTGGCTACACCTTC
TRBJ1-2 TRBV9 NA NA CASSTEQGTHGYTF TGTGCCAGCAGCACGGAACAGGGTACCCATGGCTACACCTTC
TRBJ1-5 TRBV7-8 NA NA CASSLDRSYSNQPQHF TGTGCCAGCAGCTTAGATCGGAGTTATAGCAATCAGCCCCAGCATTTT
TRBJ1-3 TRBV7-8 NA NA CASTERGAWGNTIYF TGTGCCAGCACCGAGCGGGGGGCTTGGGGAAACACCATATATTTT
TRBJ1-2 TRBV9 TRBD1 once CASSGQGALGYTF TGTGCCAGCAGCGGTCAGGGGGCGCTTGGCTACACCTTC
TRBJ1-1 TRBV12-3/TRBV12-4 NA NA CASRLTENTEAFF TGTGCCAGCAGGTTGACAGAGAACACTGAAGCTTTCTTT
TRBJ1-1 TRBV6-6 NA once CASSYFERRDREAFF TGTGCCAGCAGTTACTTCGAACGACGGGATCGTGAAGCTTTCTTT
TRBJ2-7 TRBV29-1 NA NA CSVVGFAGRDYEQYF TGCAGCGTTGTAGGTTTCGCGGGGCGAGACTACGAGCAGTACTTC
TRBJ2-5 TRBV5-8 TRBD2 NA CASSSRVGTREETQYF TGTGCCAGCAGCTCAAGAGTTGGGACTAGAGAAGAGACCCAGTACTTC
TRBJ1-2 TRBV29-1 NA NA CSGYRADGYTF TGCAGCGGATACAGGGCGGATGGCTACACCTTC
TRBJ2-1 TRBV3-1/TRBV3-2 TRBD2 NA CASSQAGGQFF TGTGCCAGCAGCCAAGCGGGGGGGCAGTTCTTC
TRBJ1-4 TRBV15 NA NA CATSRAGTLNEKLFF TGTGCCACCAGCAGAGCAGGAACCCTAAATGAAAAACTGTTTTTT
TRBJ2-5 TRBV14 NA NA CASSQPGISPFPQYF TGTGCCAGCAGCCAACCCGGGATTAGCCCCTTTCCTCAGTACTTC
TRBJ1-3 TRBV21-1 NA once CASTRYGNTIYF TGTGCCAGCACGCGCTATGGAAACACCATATATTTT
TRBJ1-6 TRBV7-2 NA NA CASSFTTSSYNSPLHF TGTGCCAGCAGCTTCACCACGAGCTCCTATAATTCACCCCTCCACTTT
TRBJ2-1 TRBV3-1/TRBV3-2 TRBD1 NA CASNNGWQGDNEQFF TGTGCCAGCAACAATGGCTGGCAGGGGGACAATGAGCAGTTCTTC
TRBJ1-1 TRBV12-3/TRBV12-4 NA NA CASMPGGTEAFF TGTGCCAGTATGCCGGGGGGCACTGAAGCTTTCTTT
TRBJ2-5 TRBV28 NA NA CASSLGPGKKGEHQETQYF TGTGCCAGCAGTTTGGGCCCCGGCAAGAAAGGGGAACACCAAGAGACCCAGTACTTC
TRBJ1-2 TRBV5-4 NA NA CASSLEGNGYTF TGTGCCAGCAGCTTAGAGGGTAATGGCTACACCTTC
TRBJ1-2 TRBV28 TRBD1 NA CASSYRGPYGYTF TGTGCCAGCAGTTACAGGGGGCCCTATGGCTACACCTTC
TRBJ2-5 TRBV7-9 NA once CASSLMGAQETQYF TGTGCCAGCAGCTTAATGGGGGCTCAAGAGACCCAGTACTTC
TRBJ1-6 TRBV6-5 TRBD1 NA CASSYRGQSPLHF TGTGCCAGCAGTTACAGGGGGCAATCACCCCTCCACTTT
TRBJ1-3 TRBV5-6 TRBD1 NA CASSFGQEIYF TGTGCCAGCAGCTTTGGACAGGAGATATATTTT
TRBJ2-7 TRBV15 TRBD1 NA CATNEGGVSYEQYF TGTGCCACCAATGAAGGGGGCGTGAGCTACGAGCAGTACTTC
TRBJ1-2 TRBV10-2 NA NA CASSDPAGINYGYTF TGCGCCAGCAGTGACCCGGCAGGGATTAACTATGGCTACACCTTC
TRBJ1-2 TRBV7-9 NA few CATRGQNYGYTF TGTGCCACTAGAGGACAGAACTATGGCTACACCTTC
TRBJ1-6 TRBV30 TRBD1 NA CAWSAGTGTHSYNSPLHF TGTGCCTGGAGTGCCGGGACAGGGACTCACTCCTATAATTCACCCCTCCACTTT
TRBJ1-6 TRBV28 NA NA CASSFPLVSDGRSPLHF TGTGCCAGCAGTTTTCCCCTAGTGTCGGATGGGAGGTCACCCCTCCACTTT
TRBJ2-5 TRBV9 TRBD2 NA CASSVVASGGQETRYF TGTGCCAGCAGCGTAGTGGCTAGCGGGGGCCAAGAGACCCGGTACTTC
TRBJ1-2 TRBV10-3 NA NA CAISEQTFYGYTF TGTGCCATCAGTGAGCAGACATTCTATGGCTACACCTTC
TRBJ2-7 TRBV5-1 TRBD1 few CASRLYPGTGRNEQYF TGCGCCAGCAGACTATACCCCGGGACAGGTAGAAACGAGCAGTACTTC
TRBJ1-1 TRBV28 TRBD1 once CASSPLPGQEAEAFF TGTGCCAGCAGTCCTCTTCCGGGACAGGAGGCTGAAGCTTTCTTT
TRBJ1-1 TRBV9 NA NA CASSFEGANTEAFF TGTGCCAGCAGTTTTGAGGGAGCGAACACTGAAGCTTTCTTT
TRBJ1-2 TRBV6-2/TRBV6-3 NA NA CASSYAGQPGYTF TGTGCCAGCAGTTACGCAGGACAGCCGGGCTACACCTTC
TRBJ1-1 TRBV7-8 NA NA CASHPGHSTPEAFF TGTGCCAGCCACCCGGGACATTCGACGCCCGAAGCTTTCTTT
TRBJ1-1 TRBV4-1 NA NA CASSQGVRPTGNTEAFF TGCGCCAGCAGCCAAGGGGTACGGCCGACAGGGAACACTGAAGCTTTCTTT
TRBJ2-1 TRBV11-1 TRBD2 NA CASSLAGGGWNEQFF TGTGCCAGCAGCCTAGCCGGGGGGGGTTGGAATGAGCAGTTCTTC
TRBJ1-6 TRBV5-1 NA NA CASSTSVGYDSPLHF TGCGCCAGCAGTACCTCGGTGGGCTACGATTCACCCCTCCACTTT
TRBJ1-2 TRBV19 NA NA CASSGGPGRYGYTF TGTGCCAGTAGCGGCGGTCCGGGTCGATATGGCTACACCTTC
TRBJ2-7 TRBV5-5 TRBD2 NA CASSLAGLAGGPYYEQYF TGTGCCAGCAGCTTGGCGGGACTAGCGGGGGGGCCGTACTACGAGCAGTACTTC
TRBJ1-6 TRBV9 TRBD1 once CASSPQPQTGGQTPLHF TGTGCCAGCAGCCCTCAACCTCAAACAGGGGGGCAAACTCCCCTCCACTTT